A single sample gave rise to the 3 T cell receptor beta chains below, sequenced in a study of vaccination and CD4 T cells after COVID-19. These TCRs are of unknown antigen specificity. The Oncomine TCR Beta short-read assay was applied to DNA of cultured CD4+ T cells. Via MiXCR, TCRdb re-called the PCR reads, giving one row per CDR3 protein. The data hold under 15,000 distinct CDR3 sequences, with around 77% observed a single time. Treatment defined: roughly 10-day PBMC culture with coronavirus spike peptide pools or control peptides (ViraFEST assay). The sample comprised CD4+ T cells from blood, cultured in vitro. These receptors came from a human donor who had recovered from COVID-19.

This chain links TRBV19 with TRBJ1-1; D may be TRBD1 (6 bases). The CDR3 totals 15 residues. Trimming left V 4 bases short and J 1 base short, with 13 bases between. Germline loops: CDR1 LNHDA, CDR2 SQIVND (reference sequence). The CDR3 sequence is CASSTPRGANTEAFF. In DNA form, the CDR3 reads TGTGCCAGTAGTACCCCCCGGGGGGCGAACACTGAAGCTTTCTTT.

The chain joins TRBV27 to TRBJ2-7, with 8 bases lining up with TRBD1. Germline loops: CDR1 MNHEY, CDR2 SMNVEV (reference sequence). The CDR3 consists of 15 residues. The V gene end was trimmed by 7 bases and the J gene end by 0 bases; junction bases not matched to a gene: 8. The CDR3 DNA reads as TGTGCCAGCACTGCCCCCGGGACAGGCTCCTACGAGCAGTACTTC. Encoded protein: CASTAPGTGSYEQYF.

The rearrangement uses TRBV6-5 and TRBJ1-5; maybe TRBD1 (5 bases). The CDR3 has 19 amino acids. Germline V gives CDR1 MNHEY, CDR2 SVGAGI. V lost 0 bases, J lost 6 bases, and 24 bases lay in between. CDR3 coding DNA: TGTGCCAGCAGTTACTCGATCGTTGGCGATACAGACGGGGGTCAGCCCCAGCATTTT. It encodes CASSYSIVGDTDGGQPQHF.